These 20 T cell receptor beta chains were sequenced from one sample in a study of cytomegalovirus exposure and HLA in healthy donors. It was with 60 Vbeta and 13 Jbeta primers that the PCR ran. The method was immunoSEQ multiplex PCR; TCRdb's version includes in-frame clones alone and lacks a portion of them. The table records more than 95,000 clones, roughly 79% of them present only once. Input material: PBMCs. The receptors here all came from a woman in her seventies in good health and CMV-seropositive.

This chain joins TRBV18 and TRBJ2-2; 9 bases line up with TRBD1. The CDR3 sequence is 15 residues long. The junction had 2 bases not matched to a gene; V was cut back by 4 bases and J by 2 bases. Germline CDR1 KGHSH, CDR2 LQKENI. Written as DNA, the CDR3 is TGTGCCAGCTCACAGGGACAGGGTAACACCGGGGAGCTGTTTTTT. Its protein product is CASSQGQGNTGELFF.

As DNA, the CDR3 is TGTGCCAGCAGCCGCGGGGGGGGTTCTGGGGCCAACGTCCTGACTTTC. Encoded protein: CASSRGGGSGANVLTF. J is TRBJ2-6 and V is TRBV7-9; 9 bases are shared with TRBD2. With V trimmed by 5 bases and J by 1 base, 3 bases remained unmatched. Germline CDR1 and CDR2: SEHNR and FQNEAQ (reference sequence). The CDR3 totals 16 residues. The full variable domain, rest sourced from reference TRBV7-9 and TRBJ2-6, is DTGVSQNPRHKITKRGQNVTFRCDPISEHNRLYWYRQTLGQGPEFLTYFQNEAQLEKSRLLSDRFSAERPKGSFSTLEIQRTEQGDSAMYLCASSRGGGSGANVLTFGAGSRLTVL.

This sequence joins TRBV19 and TRBJ2-1, with D possibly being TRBD2 (6 bases). The V and J ends lost 8 bases and 0 bases respectively, with 8 bases between them. The CDR3 covers 13 residues. CDR1 and CDR2 from the germline V gene are LNHDA and SQIVND (reference sequence). DNA of the CDR3: TGTGCCAGTGGCGGGATCTCCTACAATGAGCAGTTCTTC. Its protein product is CASGGISYNEQFF.

The chain couples TRBV4-3 to TRBJ1-6; no firm D call. This CDR3 comprises 16 residues. V lost 0 bases and J lost 6, with 12 bases in between. Germline V gives CDR1 LGHNA, CDR2 YSLEER. CDR3 sequence (DNA): TGCGCCAGCAGCCAAGATCGAGGAGTCGGTAATTCACCCCTCCACTTT. As protein: CASSQDRGVGNSPLHF.

The chain couples TRBV11-2 to TRBJ2-7, with D possibly being TRBD2 (5 bases). The length of the CDR3 is 16 residues. V was cut by 2 bases and J by 5 bases, with 19 bases left in between. The germline V gene has CDR1 SGHAT and CDR2 FQNNGV. CDR3 amino acids: CASSLPGLTRTDEQYF. The CDR3 coding sequence is TGTGCCAGCAGCTTACCCGGACTCACGAGAACCGACGAGCAGTACTTC.

The chain is built from TRBV7-9 and TRBJ1-1; 7 bases align to TRBD1. Unmatched junction bases numbered 3, after V lost 5 bases and J lost 0 bases. The CDR3 sequence is 14 residues long. The V gene's germline CDR1 is SEHNR and CDR2 FQNEAQ (reference sequence). CDR3 in amino acids: CASSRGQLNTEAFF. CDR3 nucleotide sequence: TGTGCCAGCAGCAGGGGACAGCTGAACACTGAAGCTTTCTTT.

The chain links TRBV18 to TRBJ2-7; 14 bases are a match to TRBD2. J was trimmed by 1 base and V by 3 bases; bases with no gene match: 2. The CDR3 loop spans 16 amino acids. Germline lookup yields CDR1 KGHSH and CDR2 LQKENI. The CDR3 nucleotides read TGTGCCAGCTCACCGCGACTAGCGGGAGGGTCCTACGAGCAGTACTTC. Amino acid sequence: CASSPRLAGGSYEQYF.

In this sample, this clone turned up a few times. The chain joins TRBV27 to TRBJ2-1; D may be TRBD1 (5 bases). Germline values: CDR1 MNHEY, CDR2 SMNVEV (reference sequence). The CDR3 spans 15 residues. Trimming stripped 1 base from V and 4 bases from J, with 11 bases between. In DNA, the CDR3 is TGTGCCAGCAGTTTATGGGCAGGGTTATACAATGAGCAGTTCTTC. Its translation is CASSLWAGLYNEQFF.

V usage is TRBV28 and J usage is TRBJ2-7; a weak D match, TRBD1 (5 bases). The CDR3 is 12 residues long. Trimming removed 3 bases at V and 8 bases at J, with 11 bases between. Per the germline V gene, CDR1 is MDHEN and CDR2 is SYDVKM. CDR3 residues: CASSLRQGKQYF. CDR3 nucleotide sequence: TGTGCCAGCAGTTTGCGCCAGGGCAAGCAGTACTTC.

This clone was recorded only once. V and J are TRBV29-1 and TRBJ2-3; TRBD2 might be the D (7 bases). The germline V gene has CDR1 SQVTM and CDR2 ANQGSEA. The CDR3 totals 14 residues. V was trimmed by 4 bases and J by 5 bases, leaving 16 bases between them. CDR3 sequence reads: CSVVAGLGGDTQYF. Here the CDR3 DNA reads TGCAGCGTTGTGGCAGGACTAGGGGGAGATACGCAGTATTTT.

The genes are TRBV5-1 and TRBJ1-1; 7 bases are a match to TRBD1. The CDR3 sequence is 14 residues long. Trimming at V came to 4 bases and at J to 4 bases, leaving 7 bases not matched to a gene. Germline assignment: CDR1 SGHRS and CDR2 YFSETQ. The CDR3 spells CASSPGQGGTEAFF. CDR3 DNA sequence: TGCGCCAGCAGCCCCGGGCAGGGGGGCACTGAAGCTTTCTTT.

The V call is TRBV4-1, the J call TRBJ1-6, with TRBD1 identical over 10 bases. V gave up 6 bases and J gave up 6 bases; unmatched junction bases: 2. The CDR3 runs to 14 residues. Germline V gene data show CDR1 as MGHRA and CDR2 as YSYEKL. DNA of the CDR3: TGCGCCAGCAGGTGGACAGGGGGTAATTCACCCCTCCACTTT. This codes for CASRWTGGNSPLHF.

The rearrangement links TRBV7-8 to TRBJ2-5; D perhaps matches TRBD2 (5 bases). The CDR3 totals 13 residues. Germline V gene lookup returns CDR1 SGHVS and CDR2 FQNEAQ. Between the trimmed V and J ends, which lost 5 bases and 0 bases, there was a span of 7 bases. The CDR3: CASSRGYQETQYF. The CDR3 coding sequence is TGTGCCAGCAGCCGGGGATACCAAGAGACCCAGTACTTC.

The chain couples TRBV27 to TRBJ2-5; D is unresolved. Germline-derived CDR1 and CDR2 are MNHEY and SMNVEV (reference sequence). V gave up 4 bases and J gave up 4 bases, with 13 bases separating them. This CDR3 has 14 residues. CDR3: CASSSMTPRETQYF. The CDR3, as DNA: TGTGCCAGCAGTTCTATGACTCCTCGAGAGACCCAGTACTTC.

This chain connects TRBV13 to TRBJ1-4; 9 bases agree with TRBD1. After removal of 4 bases from V and 6 bases from J, the junction contained 6 bases not matched to a gene. CDR1 is PRHDT and CDR2 is FYEKMQ in the germline V gene (reference sequence). The CDR3 extends over 15 amino acids. The CDR3 spells CASSSSGTGYEKLFF. The CDR3 region has the DNA TGTGCCAGCAGCTCCTCCGGGACAGGGTATGAAAAACTGTTTTTT.

This clone was seen a few times. V usage is TRBV10-3 and J usage is TRBJ1-1; 9 nucleotides match TRBD1. This CDR3 has 13 residues. Unmatched junction bases numbered 4, after V lost 6 bases and J lost 5 bases. CDR1 is ENHRY and CDR2 is SYGVKD in the germline V gene. The CDR3 protein is CAISRDRATEAFF. In nucleotides, the CDR3 is TGTGCCATCAGCCGGGACAGGGCTACTGAAGCTTTCTTT.

The V gene is TRBV7-9, the J gene TRBJ2-7; a weak D match, TRBD2 (6 bases). The CDR3 totals 14 residues. The V gene lost 5 bases and the J gene lost 7 bases, with 18 bases spanning the gap. Per the germline V gene, CDR1 is SEHNR and CDR2 is FQNEAQ (reference sequence). The CDR3 sequence: CASSNRDSLEEQYF. The CDR3 DNA sequence: TGTGCCAGCAGCAACCGGGACTCCCTCGAGGAGCAGTACTTC.

This sequence joins TRBV15 and TRBJ2-3; 7 bases map to TRBD2. The germline gives CDR1 LNHNV, CDR2 YYDKDF (reference sequence). The V and J ends lost 3 bases and 4 bases, in that order; junction bases with no gene match: 7. CDR3 size: 15 residues. Written as DNA, the CDR3 is TGTGCCACCAGCAGGCTAAGACTAGCCGCAGATACGCAGTATTTT. It yields the protein CATSRLRLAADTQYF.

This chain links TRBV9 with TRBJ1-6, with a weak D call TRBD1 (6 bases). The CDR3 has 16 amino acids. V lost 0 bases, J lost 5 bases, and 12 bases lay in between. Germline V CDR1 and CDR2: SGDLS, YYNGEE. CDR3 sequence (DNA): TGTGCCAGCAGCGTAGATCCAGGGGCGGATAATTCACCCCTCCACTTT. Protein: CASSVDPGADNSPLHF.

The chain combines TRBV4-2 with TRBJ1-3; no definite D call. The CDR3 contains 16 residues. Germline V lookup: CDR1 LGHNA, CDR2 YNFKEQ. V was clipped by 1 base and J by 2 bases, with 12 bases between them. CDR3 sequence (DNA): TGTGCCAGCAGCCAAGTATCCCCCGCGGCTGGAAACACCATATATTTT. This translates into CASSQVSPAAGNTIYF.